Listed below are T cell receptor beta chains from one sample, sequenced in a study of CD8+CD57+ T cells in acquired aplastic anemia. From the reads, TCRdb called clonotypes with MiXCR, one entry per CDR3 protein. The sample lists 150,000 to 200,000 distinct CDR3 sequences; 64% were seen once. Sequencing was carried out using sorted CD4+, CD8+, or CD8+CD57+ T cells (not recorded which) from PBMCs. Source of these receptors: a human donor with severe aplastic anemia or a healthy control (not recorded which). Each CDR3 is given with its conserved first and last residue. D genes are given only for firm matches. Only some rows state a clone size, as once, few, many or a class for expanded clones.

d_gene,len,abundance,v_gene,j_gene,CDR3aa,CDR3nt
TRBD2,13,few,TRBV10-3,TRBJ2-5,CAIRTGGGETQYF,TGTGCCATCAGAACGGGAGGGGGGGAGACCCAGTACTTC
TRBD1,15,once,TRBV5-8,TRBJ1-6,CASSPQGYSNQPLHF,TGTGCCAGCAGCCCACAGGGGTATAGCAATCAGCCCCTCCACTTT
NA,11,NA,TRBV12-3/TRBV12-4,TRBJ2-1,CASSTHLEQFF,TGTGCCAGCAGCACCCACCTCGAGCAGTTCTTC
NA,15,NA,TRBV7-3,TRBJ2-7,CASSTPLEGLGEQYF,TGTGCCAGCAGCACGCCCCTCGAGGGCCTAGGAGAGCAGTACTTC
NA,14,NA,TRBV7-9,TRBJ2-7,CASSTDRNSYEQYF,TGTGCCAGCAGTACGGACAGAAACTCCTACGAGCAGTACTTC
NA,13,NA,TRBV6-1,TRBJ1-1,CASSEHFRIEAFF,TGTGCCAGCAGTGAACACTTCAGGATTGAAGCTTTCTTT
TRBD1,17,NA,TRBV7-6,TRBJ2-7,CASSADRGRTTSYEQYF,TGTGCCAGCAGCGCGGACAGGGGGCGAACTACTTCCTACGAGCAGTACTTC
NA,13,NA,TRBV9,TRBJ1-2,CASSVKRDYGYTF,TGTGCCAGCAGCGTAAAGCGGGACTATGGCTACACCTTC
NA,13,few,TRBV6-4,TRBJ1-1,CASSEGVNTEAFF,TGTGCCAGCAGTGAAGGGGTGAACACTGAAGCTTTCTTT
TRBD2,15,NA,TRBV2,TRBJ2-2,CASSGTSGGAGELFF,TGTGCCAGCAGTGGGACTAGCGGGGGGGCCGGGGAGCTGTTTTTT
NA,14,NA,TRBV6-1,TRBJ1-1,CASSPDRLNTEAFF,TGTGCCAGCAGTCCCGACAGGTTGAACACTGAAGCTTTCTTT
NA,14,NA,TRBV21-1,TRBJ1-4,CASSLRGTDEKLFF,TGTGCCAGCAGTTTGAGGGGGACGGATGAAAAACTGTTTTTT
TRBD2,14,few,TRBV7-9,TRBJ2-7,CASSPWGREGEQYF,TGTGCCAGCAGCCCATGGGGCAGGGAGGGCGAGCAGTACTTC
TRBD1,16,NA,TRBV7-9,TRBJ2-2,CASSHLGQSNTGELFF,TGTGCCAGCAGCCATTTGGGACAGTCGAACACCGGGGAGCTGTTTTTT
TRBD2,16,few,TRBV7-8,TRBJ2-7,CASSPDGGGTNREQYF,TGTGCCAGCAGCCCCGACGGGGGGGGAACGAACAGGGAGCAGTACTTC
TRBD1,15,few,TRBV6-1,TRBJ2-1,CASSETGGSYNEQFF,TGTGCCAGCAGTGAGACAGGGGGCTCCTACAATGAGCAGTTCTTC
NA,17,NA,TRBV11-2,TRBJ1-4,CASSLSAAKSYNEKLFF,TGTGCCAGCAGCTTATCGGCGGCAAAATCCTACAATGAAAAACTGTTTTTT
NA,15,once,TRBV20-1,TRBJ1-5,CSALSGPAVKQPQHF,TGCAGTGCTCTGTCAGGACCGGCGGTGAAGCAGCCCCAGCATTTT
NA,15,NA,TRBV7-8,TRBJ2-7,CASSLAIGRSYEQYF,TGTGCCAGCAGCTTAGCCATCGGGCGTTCCTACGAGCAGTACTTC
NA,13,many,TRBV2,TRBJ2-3,CASIGLATDTQYF,TGTGCCAGCATCGGCCTAGCGACAGATACGCAGTATTTT
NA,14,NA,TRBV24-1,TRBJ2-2,CATSEGGPTGELFF,TGTGCCACCAGTGAGGGGGGCCCAACCGGGGAGCTGTTTTTT
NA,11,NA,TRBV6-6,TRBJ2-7,CASISGYEQYF,TGTGCCAGCATTAGCGGCTACGAGCAGTACTTC
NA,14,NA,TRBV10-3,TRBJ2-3,CAISGDGATDTQYF,TGTGCCATCAGTGGGGACGGGGCCACAGATACGCAGTATTTT
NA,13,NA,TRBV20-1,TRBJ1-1,CSARSSSPPEAFF,TGCAGTGCTAGGTCCTCCAGTCCCCCTGAAGCTTTCTTC
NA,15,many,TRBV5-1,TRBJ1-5,CASSLGGLGNQPQHF,TGCGCCAGCAGCTTGGGGGGGCTCGGCAATCAGCCCCAGCATTTT
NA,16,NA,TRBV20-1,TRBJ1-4,CSARDRGGATNEKLFF,TGCAGTGCTAGAGATAGGGGTGGAGCAACTAATGAAAAACTGTTTTTT
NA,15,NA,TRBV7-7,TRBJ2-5,CASSLDASRGQTQYF,TGTGCTAGCAGCTTAGATGCTAGTAGAGGACAGACCCAGTACTTC
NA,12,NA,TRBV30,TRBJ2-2,CAGHRDAGELFF,TGTGCCGGACACAGGGATGCCGGGGAGCTGTTTTTT
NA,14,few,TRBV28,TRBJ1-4,CASSMTALVEKLFF,TGTGCCAGCAGTATGACGGCGCTTGTCGAAAAACTGTTTTTT
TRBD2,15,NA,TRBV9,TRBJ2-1,CASSVGDYEGNEQFF,TGTGCCAGCAGCGTAGGGGACTACGAGGGGAATGAGCAGTTCTTC
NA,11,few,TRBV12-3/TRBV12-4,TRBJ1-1,CASSLAAEAFF,TGTGCCAGCAGTTTAGCGGCTGAGGCTTTCTTT
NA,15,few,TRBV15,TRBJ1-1,CATSMGLGGRAEAFF,TGTGCCACCAGCATGGGGCTGGGGGGGCGGGCTGAAGCTTTCTTT
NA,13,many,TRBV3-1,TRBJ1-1,CASSPQGSAEAFF,TGTGCCAGCAGCCCCCAGGGGAGCGCTGAAGCTTTCTTT
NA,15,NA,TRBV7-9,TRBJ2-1,CASSLVVASYNEQFF,TGTGCCAGCAGCTTAGTGGTAGCATCCTACAATGAGCAGTTCTTC
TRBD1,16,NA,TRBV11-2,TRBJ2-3,CASSLAGTGDTDTQYF,TGTGCCAGCAGCTTGGCCGGGACAGGGGACACAGATACGCAGTATTTT
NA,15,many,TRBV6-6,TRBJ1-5,CASSLGSEGGQPQHF,TGTGCCAGCAGTTTAGGGTCGGAGGGAGGGCAGCCCCAGCATTTT
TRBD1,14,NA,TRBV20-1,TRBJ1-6,CSAATGEEESPLHF,TGCAGTGCTGCTACAGGGGAGGAAGAATCACCCCTCCACTTT
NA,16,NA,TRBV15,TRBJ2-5,CATSQRRSAYQETQYF,TGTGCCACCAGCCAGAGAAGGAGCGCTTACCAAGAGACCCAGTACTTC
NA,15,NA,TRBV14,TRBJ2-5,CASSQDHGGWETQYF,TGTGCCAGCAGCCAAGATCACGGGGGCTGGGAGACCCAGTACTTC
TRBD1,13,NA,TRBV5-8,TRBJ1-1,CASSADRVTEAFF,TGTGCCAGCAGCGCAGACAGGGTCACTGAAGCTTTCTTT
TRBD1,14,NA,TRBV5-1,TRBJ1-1,CASSSPGQATEAFF,TGCGCCAGCAGCTCCCCTGGACAGGCTACTGAAGCTTTCTTT
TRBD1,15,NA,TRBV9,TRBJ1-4,CASSRTGDGNEKLFF,TGTGCCAGCAGCAGGACAGGGGACGGTAATGAAAAACTGTTTTTT
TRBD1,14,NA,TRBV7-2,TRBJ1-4,CASSQRTGYEKLFF,TGTGCCAGCAGCCAACGGACAGGATACGAAAAACTGTTTTTT
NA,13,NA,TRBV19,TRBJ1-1,CASSIWGESEAFF,TGTGCCAGTAGTATCTGGGGAGAGAGTGAAGCTTTCTTT
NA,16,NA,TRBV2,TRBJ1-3,CASRGPSGLTGNTIYF,TGTGCCAGCAGAGGTCCATCGGGACTGACTGGAAACACCATATATTTT
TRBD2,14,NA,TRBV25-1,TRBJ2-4,CASSDRLAENIQYF,TGTGCCAGCAGTGATCGTCTAGCGGAAAACATTCAGTACTTC
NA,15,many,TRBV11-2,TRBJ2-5,CASNQETAGQETQYF,TGTGCCAGCAACCAAGAGACAGCTGGACAAGAGACCCAGTACTTC
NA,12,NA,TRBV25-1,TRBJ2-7,CASSDSQLGQYF,TGTGCCAGCAGTGACTCACAATTAGGGCAGTACTTC
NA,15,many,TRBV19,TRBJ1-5,CASSQGVSSNQPQHF,TGTGCCAGTAGTCAAGGGGTCTCTAGCAATCAGCCCCAGCATTTT
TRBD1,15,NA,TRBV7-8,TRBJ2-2,CASSLGQPSAGELFF,TGTGCCAGCAGCCTGGGACAGCCGTCCGCCGGGGAGCTGTTTTTT
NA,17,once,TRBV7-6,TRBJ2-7,CASSLASGQGFTYEQYF,TGTGCCAGCAGCTTAGCGTCGGGCCAGGGGTTCACCTACGAGCAGTACTTC
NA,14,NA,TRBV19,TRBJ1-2,CASYGQGRVYGYTF,TGTGCCAGTTATGGTCAGGGTAGGGTCTATGGCTACACCTTC
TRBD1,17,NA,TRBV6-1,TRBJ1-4,CASSYGQVAIANEKLFF,TGTGCCAGCAGTTATGGACAGGTGGCAATCGCTAATGAAAAACTGTTTTTT
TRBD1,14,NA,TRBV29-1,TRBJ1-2,CSVEDRGEDYGYTF,TGCAGCGTTGAGGACAGGGGTGAGGACTATGGCTACACCTTC